The clone carrying this T cell receptor beta chain was seen ten or more times. Its antigen is not identified. The source of the sample is a study of T-cell memory formation after mild COVID-19. The wider study: For the most part, TCR clusters were specific to one donor.

General observations from the study: The authors did not confirm SARS-CoV-2 specificity of second-wave clones peaking day 37. Detection of some responders pre-infection suggested pre-existing cross-reactive memory T cells participated. Contracting clones localized mainly to CM and EM when CD4+ and mainly to EMRA when CD8+.

TCRdb re-derived calls from the 5' RACE reads in MiXCR, one entry per CDR3 protein. The profile covers 500,000 to 600,000 distinct CDR3 sequences, with more than 15% appearing a single time and about 11% taken by the ten largest. The germline CDR1 and CDR2 sequences are LGHNA and YNFKEQ. V lost 1 base, J lost 4 bases, and 15 bases lay in between. The CDR3 contains 16 residues. This TCR was sampled from an adult woman who had mild COVID-19 (a few samples of this study predate the infection). Cell type and time point are not known. This rearrangement joins TRBV4-2 to TRBJ2-3; TRBD1 might be the D (7 bases). What was sequenced was PBMCs or a T cell subset sorted from them (not recorded which). CDR3 sequence: CASSQGQGGGADTQYF. The CDR3 DNA follows: TGTGCCAGCAGCCAAGGGCAGGGGGGAGGCGCAGATACGCAGTATTTT.